This T cell receptor beta chain is from a study of shared T cell receptors in the human thymus. Only in-frame clones appear in the TCRdb table, and some are missing; sequencing was by immunoSEQ multiplex PCR. In the table there are 540,000 or so clones, 75% to 85% of which are singletons. The germline V gene has CDR1 MDHEN and CDR2 SYDVKM. With 6 bases clipped from V and 1 base from J, the junction kept 9 bases outside the gene matches. This CDR3 comprises 16 residues. These data were also filed under a second study, of human thymus T cells.

The specimen sequenced was thymocytes. The chain is built from TRBV28 and TRBJ2-1; TRBD2 agrees at 7 bases. The receptor comes from a boy less than two years old with a congenital heart defect. CDR3 loop: CASSPKRDSSYNEQFF. The CDR3 DNA reads TGTGCCAGCAGCCCAAAGCGGGACTCTTCCTACAATGAGCAGTTCTTC.